The subject of this entry is one T cell receptor (beta chain). The sample belongs to a study of STAT5B mutations in CD4+ large granular lymphocyte leukemia. Sequencing was at survey level. The protocol was immunoSEQ multiplex PCR, while the TCRdb copy is restricted to in-frame clones and leaves out a portion. The sample has under 35,000 clones; approximately 91% are singletons. CDR1 and CDR2 from the germline V gene are SGHAT and FQNNGV. The V end was cut by 5 bases, the J end by 0 bases, with 22 bases between. This CDR3 comprises 19 residues. The chain links TRBV11-2 to TRBJ2-2; possibly TRBD1 or TRBD2 for D (6 bases each). Sample: CD4+ T cells from blood buffy coats. This clonotype originated in a human donor in good health. DNA for the CDR3: TGTGCCAGCAGCAGGAGGGTGGACAGTCTTACCGCGAACACCGGGGAGCTGTTTTTT. It translates to CASSRRVDSLTANTGELFF.